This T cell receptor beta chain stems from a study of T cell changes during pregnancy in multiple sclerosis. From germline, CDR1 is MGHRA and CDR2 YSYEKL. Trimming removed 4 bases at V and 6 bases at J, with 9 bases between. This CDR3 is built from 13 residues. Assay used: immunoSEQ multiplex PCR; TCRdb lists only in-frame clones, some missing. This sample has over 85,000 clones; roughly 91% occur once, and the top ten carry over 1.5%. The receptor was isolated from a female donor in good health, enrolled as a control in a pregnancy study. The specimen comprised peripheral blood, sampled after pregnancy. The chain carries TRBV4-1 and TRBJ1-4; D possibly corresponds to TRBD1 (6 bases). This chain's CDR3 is CASSPGTHEKLFF. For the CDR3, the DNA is TGCGCCAGCAGCCCCGGGACACATGAAAAACTGTTTTTT.